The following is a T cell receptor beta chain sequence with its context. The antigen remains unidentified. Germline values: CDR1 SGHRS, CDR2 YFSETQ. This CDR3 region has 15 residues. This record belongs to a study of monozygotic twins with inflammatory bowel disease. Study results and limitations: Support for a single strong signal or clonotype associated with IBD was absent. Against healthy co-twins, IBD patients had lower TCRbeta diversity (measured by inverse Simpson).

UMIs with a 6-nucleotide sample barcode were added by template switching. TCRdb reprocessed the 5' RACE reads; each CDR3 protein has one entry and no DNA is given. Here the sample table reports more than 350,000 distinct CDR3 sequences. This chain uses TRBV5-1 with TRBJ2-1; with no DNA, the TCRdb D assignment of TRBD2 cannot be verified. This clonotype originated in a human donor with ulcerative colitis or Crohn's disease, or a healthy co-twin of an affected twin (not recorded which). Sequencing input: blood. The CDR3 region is CASTPLAGISNEQFF.